These 11 T cell receptor beta chains share one sample of origin, sequenced in a study of siplizumab effects on memory and regulatory T cells. Data came from immunoSEQ multiplex PCR; TCRdb stores just in-frame clones and leaves some out. Of about 120,000 clones listed, 93% are singletons. What was sequenced was non-Treg CD4+ T cells sorted from blood. The receptors were gathered from a human donor in good health.

The chain couples TRBV5-6 to TRBJ2-3, with TRBD1 matching 8 bases. J was trimmed by 2 bases and V by 4 bases; bases with no gene match: 3. The length of the CDR3 is 14 residues. Germline lookup yields CDR1 SGHDT and CDR2 YYEEEE. The CDR3 protein is CASSRQGNTDTQYF. The CDR3 DNA is TGTGCCAGCAGCCGACAGGGGAACACAGATACGCAGTATTTT.

V usage is TRBV12-5 and J usage is TRBJ1-3, with D hard to call. Germline assignment: CDR1 LGHNT and CDR2 FRNRAP. The CDR3 length is 14 residues. Trimming left V 6 bases short and J 1 base short, with 10 bases between. The CDR3 reads CASGIGQSGNTIYF. DNA of the CDR3: TGTGCTAGTGGCATAGGCCAGTCTGGAAACACCATATATTTT.

The chain carries TRBV13 and TRBJ1-4; the match to TRBD1 covers 8 bases. The CDR3 loop spans 14 amino acids. CDR1 PRHDT and CDR2 FYEKMQ come from the germline V gene (reference sequence). The J segment lost 8 bases and the V segment lost 2 bases, leaving 4 bases of the junction unmatched. The DNA for the CDR3 is TGTGCCAGCAGCTTACAGGGGGCCGGCGAAAAACTGTTTTTT. As protein: CASSLQGAGEKLFF.

J is TRBJ1-2 and V is TRBV9; 9 nucleotides line up with TRBD1. This CDR3 has 14 amino acids. V was pared by 4 bases and J by 3 bases, with 4 bases of the junction left unmatched. Germline V CDR1 and CDR2: SGDLS, YYNGEE. CDR3 protein: CASSPGQGDYGYTF. In nucleotides, the CDR3 is TGTGCCAGCAGCCCGGGACAGGGTGACTATGGCTACACCTTC.

The gene calls are TRBV19 and TRBJ1-2; tentatively, D is TRBD1 (6 bases). The germline V gene has CDR1 LNHDA and CDR2 SQIVND (reference sequence). V lost 8 bases to trimming and J lost 4 bases, with 14 bases between them. The CDR3 contains 13 residues. This chain's CDR3 is CASHRGQIYGYTF. CDR3 nucleotide sequence: TGTGCCAGTCACCGGGGGCAGATCTATGGCTACACCTTC.

V usage is TRBV19 and J usage is TRBJ1-1; unclear D gene. The germline V and J ends were trimmed by 6 bases and 4 bases, with 15 bases remaining between them. Germline V lookup: CDR1 LNHDA, CDR2 SQIVND (reference sequence). This CDR3 is built from 14 residues. CDR3 region: CASSLRELGTEAFF. Written as DNA, the CDR3 is TGTGCCAGTAGCCTCCGGGAGTTGGGCACTGAAGCTTTCTTT.

The chain recombines TRBV7-2 with TRBJ2-7; D possibly corresponds to TRBD2 (6 bases). Germline V gives CDR1 SGHTA, CDR2 FQGNSA. This CDR3 spans 15 amino acids. Trimming removed 2 bases from V and 2 bases from J, with 13 bases in between. The CDR3 loop is CASSLLRTTTYEQYF. The CDR3 region has the DNA TGTGCCAGCAGCTTACTTCGGACTACAACCTACGAGCAGTACTTC.

CDR3 DNA sequence: TGTGCCCTAACAGGACCTGGAAACACCATATATTTT. This encodes CALTGPGNTIYF. The V and J genes are TRBV30 and TRBJ1-3; a weak D match, TRBD1 (5 bases). This CDR3 has 12 residues. V lost 8 bases and J lost 2, with 10 bases in between. From germline, CDR1 is GTSNPN and CDR2 SVGIG (reference sequence).

V is TRBV5-1 and J is TRBJ2-7; weak D call: TRBD2 (6 bases). The CDR3 runs 14 residues. From germline, CDR1 is SGHRS and CDR2 YFSETQ. Trimming stripped 4 bases from V and 2 bases from J, with 13 bases between. CDR3 loop: CASSRGTATYEQYF. The CDR3 nucleotides read TGCGCCAGCAGCCGCGGGACCGCAACCTACGAGCAGTACTTC.

The genes are TRBV7-8 and TRBJ1-1, with a weak D call TRBD1 (6 bases). Germline values: CDR1 SGHVS, CDR2 FQNEAQ. Trimming pared 1 base from V and 2 bases from J, leaving 8 bases between. This CDR3 has 14 amino acids. This chain's CDR3 is CASSLVGGNTEAFF. CDR3 sequence (DNA): TGTGCCAGCAGCTTAGTCGGGGGCAACACTGAAGCTTTCTTT.

V usage is TRBV5-1 and J usage is TRBJ1-3; no clear D gene. V was cut by 2 bases and J by 2 bases, with 8 bases left in between. The germline V gene encodes CDR1 SGHRS and CDR2 YFSETQ. This CDR3 region has 14 residues. CDR3 amino acids: CASSFREPGNTIYF. The CDR3 coding sequence is TGCGCCAGCAGCTTTCGGGAGCCTGGAAACACCATATATTTT.